This paragraph covers one T cell receptor beta chain sequence. The antigen is unknown. Primers for the PCR totalled 60 Vbeta and 13 Jbeta. Assay used: immunoSEQ multiplex PCR; TCRdb lists only in-frame clones, some missing. The table has just over 150,000 clones, roughly 78% seen once; the top ten hold just over 3%. This sample is part of a study of cytomegalovirus exposure and HLA in healthy donors. In the study overall: Early release data held approximately 81 million unique TCRs from HLA-typed donors. When 398 donors were genotyped, roughly 82% of them were found to fall in the Caucasian-associated ancestry cluster.

Overall study results and limits: Among the CMV-associated chains, a few were confirmed in vitro as specific for CMV antigens. The study dropped some indistinguishable V segments, TRBV6-2 and TRBV6-3 among them.

The germline V and J ends were trimmed by 4 bases and 6 bases, with 8 bases remaining between them. Per germline, CDR1 SGDLS and CDR2 YYNGEE. This CDR3 contains 13 residues. V gene TRBV9 combines with J gene TRBJ1-6; D gene unclear. This TCR was sampled from a woman aged 40 to 50 in good health and CMV-seronegative. The source material was PBMCs. The CDR3 loop reads CASSSAGNSPLHF. The CDR3 coding sequence is TGTGCCAGCAGCTCAGCGGGTAATTCACCCCTCCACTTT.